This is a list of T cell receptor beta chains from one sample in a study of preoperative IRX-2 immunotherapy in early breast cancer. The method was immunoSEQ multiplex PCR; TCRdb's version includes in-frame clones alone and lacks a portion of them. The table includes under 50,000 clones, around 82% detected once. This material consisted of lymph node tissue, taken after IRX-2 immunotherapy. The receptors were sampled from a human donor with breast cancer. The conserved cysteine and the conserved F or W are not part of the CDR3 here. Size values are once, few and many counts, or a class for expanded clones, and some rows have none.

J gene: TRBJ1-6
clone size: NA
V gene: TRBV28
CDR3 protein: ASSLRQDSPLH

J gene: TRBJ1-4
clone size: NA
V gene: TRBV1
CDR3 protein: ASSQAGRWNEKLF

J gene: TRBJ2-3
clone size: NA
V gene: TRBV29-1
CDR3 protein: SGTRGGGDTQY

J gene: TRBJ1-2
clone size: NA
V gene: TRBV5-1
CDR3 protein: ASSSSRALRNGYT

J gene: TRBJ2-7
clone size: NA
V gene: TRBV29-1
CDR3 protein: SVFNVGTDEQY

J gene: TRBJ2-3
clone size: NA
V gene: TRBV19
CDR3 protein: ASSIDQSITDTQY

J gene: TRBJ1-5
clone size: NA
V gene: TRBV6-8
CDR3 protein: ASSEVGREPQH

J gene: TRBJ1-2
clone size: NA
V gene: TRBV11-3
CDR3 protein: ASSLRGEHGYGYT

J gene: TRBJ1-6
clone size: NA
V gene: TRBV6-8
CDR3 protein: ASSYHGGNSPLH

J gene: TRBJ1-3
clone size: NA
V gene: TRBV30
CDR3 protein: AWSWYRGSGNIIY

J gene: TRBJ2-7
clone size: NA
V gene: TRBV10-1
CDR3 protein: ASSESGGSDEQY

J gene: TRBJ1-4
clone size: NA
V gene: TRBV7-4
CDR3 protein: ASSSWTGALTNEKLF

J gene: TRBJ1-6
clone size: few
V gene: TRBV19
CDR3 protein: ASSTQRGTDNSPLH

J gene: TRBJ2-5
clone size: NA
V gene: TRBV27
CDR3 protein: ASSLRGGDPPETQY

J gene: TRBJ1-5
clone size: NA
V gene: TRBV28
CDR3 protein: ASSPPALGGNQPQH

J gene: TRBJ1-4
clone size: NA
V gene: TRBV7-6
CDR3 protein: ASSLEVWGTNEKLF

J gene: TRBJ1-2
clone size: NA
V gene: TRBV7-1
CDR3 protein: ASSATGIYGYT

J gene: TRBJ2-6
clone size: NA
V gene: TRBV30
CDR3 protein: ALGGQLSGANVLT

J gene: TRBJ1-6
clone size: NA
V gene: TRBV1
CDR3 protein: ASSQRQGADSPLH

J gene: TRBJ2-7
clone size: NA
V gene: TRBV19
CDR3 protein: ASRKTESYEQY

J gene: TRBJ2-7
clone size: NA
V gene: TRBV6-8
CDR3 protein: ASNYGPSGSYEQY

J gene: TRBJ2-3
clone size: NA
V gene: TRBV6-8
CDR3 protein: AISARQARGGHTTDTQY

J gene: TRBJ2-1
clone size: NA
V gene: TRBV29-1
CDR3 protein: SVGGDSYNEQF

J gene: TRBJ1-2
clone size: NA
V gene: TRBV7-1
CDR3 protein: ASSLVADYGYT

J gene: TRBJ1-6
clone size: NA
V gene: TRBV19
CDR3 protein: ASSITPDRERWPLH